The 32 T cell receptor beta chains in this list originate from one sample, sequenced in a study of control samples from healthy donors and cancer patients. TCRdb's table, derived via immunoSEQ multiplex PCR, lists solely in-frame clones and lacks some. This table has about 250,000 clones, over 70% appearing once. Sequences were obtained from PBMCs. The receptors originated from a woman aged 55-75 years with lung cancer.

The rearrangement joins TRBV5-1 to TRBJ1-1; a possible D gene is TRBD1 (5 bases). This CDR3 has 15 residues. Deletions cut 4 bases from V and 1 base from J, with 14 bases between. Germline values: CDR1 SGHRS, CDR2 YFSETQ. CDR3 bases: TGCGCCAGCAGCCGAGACGGACAACCGAACACTGAAGCTTTCTTT. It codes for CASSRDGQPNTEAFF.

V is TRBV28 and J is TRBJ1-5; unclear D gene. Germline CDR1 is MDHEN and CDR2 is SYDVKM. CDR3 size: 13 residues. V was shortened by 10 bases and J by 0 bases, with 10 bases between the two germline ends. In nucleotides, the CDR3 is TGTGCCATCGGTGGCTATAGCAATCAGCCCCAGCATTTT. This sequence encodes CAIGGYSNQPQHF.

CDR3 loop: CASSLGQHGDEQYF. CDR3 nucleotide sequence: TGTGCCAGCAGCTTGGGGCAGCATGGGGACGAGCAGTACTTC. This chain connects TRBV11-2 to TRBJ2-7; TRBD1 might be the D (5 bases). The CDR3 covers 14 residues. The V end lost 3 bases, the J end lost 5 bases, and 14 bases lay between the germline ends. Looked up from germline, CDR1 is SGHAT and CDR2 is FQNNGV.

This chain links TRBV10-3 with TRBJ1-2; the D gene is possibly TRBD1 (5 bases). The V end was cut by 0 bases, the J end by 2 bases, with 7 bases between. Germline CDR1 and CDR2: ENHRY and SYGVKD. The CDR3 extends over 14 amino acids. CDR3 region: CAISESAGNYGYTF. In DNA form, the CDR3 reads TGTGCCATCAGTGAGTCAGCAGGGAACTATGGCTACACCTTC.

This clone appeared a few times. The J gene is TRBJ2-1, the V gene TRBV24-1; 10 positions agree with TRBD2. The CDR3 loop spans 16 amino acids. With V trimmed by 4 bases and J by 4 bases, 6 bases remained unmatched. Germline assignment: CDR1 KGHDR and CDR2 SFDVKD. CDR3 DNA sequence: TGTGCCACCAGTGACCCGGGACTAGCGACATACAATGAGCAGTTCTTC. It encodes CATSDPGLATYNEQFF.

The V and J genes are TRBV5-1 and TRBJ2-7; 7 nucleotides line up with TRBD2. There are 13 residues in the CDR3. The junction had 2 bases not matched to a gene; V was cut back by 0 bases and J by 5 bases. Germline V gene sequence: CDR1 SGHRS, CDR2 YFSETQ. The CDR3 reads CASSLGAGDEQYF. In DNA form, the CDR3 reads TGCGCCAGCAGCTTGGGCGCGGGAGACGAGCAGTACTTC.

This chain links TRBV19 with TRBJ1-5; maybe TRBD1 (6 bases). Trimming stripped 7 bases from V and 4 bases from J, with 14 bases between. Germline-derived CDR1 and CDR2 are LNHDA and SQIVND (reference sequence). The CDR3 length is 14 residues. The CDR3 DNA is TGTGCCAGTACCCCGACAGGAGGGAATCAGCCCCAGCATTTT. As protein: CASTPTGGNQPQHF.

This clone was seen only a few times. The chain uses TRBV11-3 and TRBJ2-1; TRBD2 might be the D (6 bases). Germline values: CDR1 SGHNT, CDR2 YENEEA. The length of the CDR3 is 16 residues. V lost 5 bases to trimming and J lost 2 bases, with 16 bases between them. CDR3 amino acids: CASSPGGRAAYNEQFF. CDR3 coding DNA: TGTGCCAGCAGCCCCGGGGGTAGGGCGGCCTACAATGAGCAGTTCTTC.

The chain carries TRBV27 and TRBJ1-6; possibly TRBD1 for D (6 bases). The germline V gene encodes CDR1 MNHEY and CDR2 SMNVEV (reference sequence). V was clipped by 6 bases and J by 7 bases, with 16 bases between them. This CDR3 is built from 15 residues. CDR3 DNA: TGTGCCAGCAGATTTACAGGGTCTCAGAATTCACCCCTCCACTTT. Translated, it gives CASRFTGSQNSPLHF.

The CDR3 is CASSLEGTARQYF. The DNA for the CDR3 is TGTGCCAGCAGCTTAGAAGGAACAGCGCGTCAGTACTTC. The chain links TRBV7-2 to TRBJ2-4, with D uncertain. This CDR3 is built from 13 residues. Germline CDR1 SGHTA, CDR2 FQGNSA. The germline V and J ends were trimmed by 1 base and 12 bases, with 13 bases remaining between them.

The CDR3 coding sequence is TGTGCCAGCAGCGTAATGCCCGCGGGCGGGGGGTCCTACCACGAGCAGTACTTC. Encoded protein: CASSVMPAGGGSYHEQYF. This chain links TRBV9 with TRBJ2-7; 8 bases agree with TRBD2. Germline-derived CDR1 and CDR2 are SGDLS and YYNGEE. The CDR3 covers 18 residues. V dropped 1 base and J dropped 5; count of bases not matched to a gene: 17.

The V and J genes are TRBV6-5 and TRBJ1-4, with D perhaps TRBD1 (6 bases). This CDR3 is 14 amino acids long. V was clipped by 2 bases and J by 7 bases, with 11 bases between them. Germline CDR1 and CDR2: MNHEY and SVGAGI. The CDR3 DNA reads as TGTGCCAGCAGTTACGGGGGGCTTGGTGAAAAACTGTTTTTT. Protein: CASSYGGLGEKLFF.

The CDR3: CASSFGGGRTGELFF. In nucleotides, the CDR3 is TGTGCCAGCAGCTTCGGGGGGGGGCGGACCGGGGAGCTGTTTTTT. The chain is built from TRBV11-1 and TRBJ2-2, with 8 bases fitting TRBD2. This CDR3 comprises 15 residues. Germline CDR1 is SGHAT and CDR2 is FQDESV (reference sequence). The ends lost 3 bases at V and 5 bases at J; junction bases unmatched: 5.

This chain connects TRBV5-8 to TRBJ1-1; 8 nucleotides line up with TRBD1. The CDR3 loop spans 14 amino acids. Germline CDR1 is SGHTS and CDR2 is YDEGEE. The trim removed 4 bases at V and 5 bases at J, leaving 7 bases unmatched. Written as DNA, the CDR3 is TGTGCCAGCAGCCCCGACAGGGGATGGACTGAAGCTTTCTTT. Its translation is CASSPDRGWTEAFF.

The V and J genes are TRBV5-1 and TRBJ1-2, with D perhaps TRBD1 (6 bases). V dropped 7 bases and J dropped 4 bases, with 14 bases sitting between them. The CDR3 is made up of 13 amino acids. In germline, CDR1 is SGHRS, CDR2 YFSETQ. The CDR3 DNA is TGCGCCAGCCAGGGGCCCGGGGGCTATGGCTACACCTTC. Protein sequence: CASQGPGGYGYTF.

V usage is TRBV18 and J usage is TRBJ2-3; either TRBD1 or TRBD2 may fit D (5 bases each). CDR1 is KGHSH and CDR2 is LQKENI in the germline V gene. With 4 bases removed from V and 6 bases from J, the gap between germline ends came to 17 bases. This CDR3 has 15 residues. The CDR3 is CASSQYWDPSDTQYF. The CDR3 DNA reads TGTGCCAGCTCACAATACTGGGACCCTTCGGATACGCAGTATTTT. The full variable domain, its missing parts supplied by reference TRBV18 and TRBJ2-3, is NAGVMQNPRHLVRRRGQEARLRCSPMKGHSHVYWYRQLPEEGLKFMVYLQKENIIDESGMPKERFSAEFPKEGPSILRIQQVVRGDSAAYFCASSQYWDPSDTQYFGPGTRLTVL.

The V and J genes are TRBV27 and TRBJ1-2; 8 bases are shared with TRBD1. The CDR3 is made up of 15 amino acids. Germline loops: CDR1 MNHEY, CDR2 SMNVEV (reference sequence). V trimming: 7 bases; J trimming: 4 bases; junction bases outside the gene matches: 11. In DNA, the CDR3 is TGTGCCAGCACCCCGGCCGGGACAGGCCTCTATGGCTACACCTTC. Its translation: CASTPAGTGLYGYTF.

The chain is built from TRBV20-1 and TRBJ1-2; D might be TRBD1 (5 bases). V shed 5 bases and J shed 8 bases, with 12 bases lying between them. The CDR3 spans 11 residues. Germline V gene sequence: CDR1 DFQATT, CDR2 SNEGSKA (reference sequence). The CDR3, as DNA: TGCAGTGCTGGGGACCCGGGGGGCTACACCTTC. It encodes CSAGDPGGYTF.

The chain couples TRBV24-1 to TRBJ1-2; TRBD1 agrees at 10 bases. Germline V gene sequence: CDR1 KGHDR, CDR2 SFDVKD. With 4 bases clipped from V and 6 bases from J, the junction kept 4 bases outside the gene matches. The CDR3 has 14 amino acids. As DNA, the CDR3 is TGTGCCACCAGTGAGGGCGACAGGGGGCATGGCTACACCTTC. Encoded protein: CATSEGDRGHGYTF.

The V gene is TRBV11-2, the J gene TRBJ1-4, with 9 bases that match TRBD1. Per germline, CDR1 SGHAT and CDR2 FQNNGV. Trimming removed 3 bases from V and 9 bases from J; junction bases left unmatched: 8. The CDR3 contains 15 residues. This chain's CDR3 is CASSLVSGTGQKLFF. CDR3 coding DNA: TGTGCCAGCAGCTTGGTATCCGGGACAGGGCAAAAACTGTTTTTT.

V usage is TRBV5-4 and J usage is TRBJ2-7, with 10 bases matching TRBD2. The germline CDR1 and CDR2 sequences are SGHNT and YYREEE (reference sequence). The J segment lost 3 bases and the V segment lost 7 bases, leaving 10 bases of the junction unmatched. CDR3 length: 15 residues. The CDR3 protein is CASGASSGSDYEQYF. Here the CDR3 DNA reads TGTGCCAGCGGAGCCTCTAGCGGGAGTGACTACGAGCAGTACTTC.

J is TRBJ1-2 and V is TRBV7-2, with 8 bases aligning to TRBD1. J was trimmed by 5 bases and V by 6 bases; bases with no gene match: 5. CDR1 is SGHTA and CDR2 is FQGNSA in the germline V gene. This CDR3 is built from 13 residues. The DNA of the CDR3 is TGTGCCAGCAGACGAAGGACAGGGTATGGCTACACCTTC. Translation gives CASRRRTGYGYTF.

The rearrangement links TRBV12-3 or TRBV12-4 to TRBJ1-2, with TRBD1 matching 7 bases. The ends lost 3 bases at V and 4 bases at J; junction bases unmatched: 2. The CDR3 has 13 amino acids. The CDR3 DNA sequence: TGTGCCAGCAGTTTGGACAGGAGCTATGGCTACACCTTC. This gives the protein CASSLDRSYGYTF.

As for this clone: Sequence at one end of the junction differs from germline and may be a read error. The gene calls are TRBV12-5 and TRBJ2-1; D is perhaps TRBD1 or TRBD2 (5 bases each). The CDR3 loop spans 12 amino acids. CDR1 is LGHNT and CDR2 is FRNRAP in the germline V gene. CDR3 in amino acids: CASGSAGTADVF. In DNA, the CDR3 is TGTGCTAGTGGTTCGGCCGGGACGGCGGATGTCTTC.

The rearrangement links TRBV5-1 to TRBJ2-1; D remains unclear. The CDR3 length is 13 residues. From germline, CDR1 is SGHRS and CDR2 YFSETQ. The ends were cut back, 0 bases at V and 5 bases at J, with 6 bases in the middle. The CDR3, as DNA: TGCGCCAGCAGCTTGGGGTCCGACAATGAGCAGTTCTTC. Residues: CASSLGSDNEQFF.

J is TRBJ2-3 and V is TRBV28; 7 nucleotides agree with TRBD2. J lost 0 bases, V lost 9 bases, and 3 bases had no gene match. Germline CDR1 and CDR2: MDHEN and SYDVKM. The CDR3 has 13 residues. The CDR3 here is CASSSGSTDTQYF. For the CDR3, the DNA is TGTGCCAGTTCTAGCGGCAGCACAGATACGCAGTATTTT.

The CDR3 sequence: CASSPVGGTDSMTYEQYF. DNA for the CDR3: TGTGCCAGCTCACCAGTCGGTGGGACGGACAGCATGACCTACGAGCAGTACTTC. This chain connects TRBV18 to TRBJ2-7, with D maybe TRBD1 (6 bases). Germline V gives CDR1 KGHSH, CDR2 LQKENI. This CDR3 region has 18 residues. V lost 2 bases and J lost 2, with 22 bases in between.

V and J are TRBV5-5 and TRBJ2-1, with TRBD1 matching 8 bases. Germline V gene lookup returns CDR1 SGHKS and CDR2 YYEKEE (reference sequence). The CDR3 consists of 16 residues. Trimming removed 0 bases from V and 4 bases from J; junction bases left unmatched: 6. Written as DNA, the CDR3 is TGTGCCAGCAGCTTGGTAGGACAGGGTATATACAATGAGCAGTTCTTC. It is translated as CASSLVGQGIYNEQFF.

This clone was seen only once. CDR3: CASSIGDRGGYGYTF. In DNA, the CDR3 is TGTGCCAGTAGTATTGGGGACAGGGGTGGCTATGGCTACACCTTC. The chain has TRBV19 and TRBJ1-2; 10 bases line up with TRBD1. The V and J ends lost 3 bases and 4 bases, in that order; junction bases with no gene match: 5. CDR1 is LNHDA, CDR2 SQIVND, per germline (reference sequence). The CDR3 runs 15 residues.

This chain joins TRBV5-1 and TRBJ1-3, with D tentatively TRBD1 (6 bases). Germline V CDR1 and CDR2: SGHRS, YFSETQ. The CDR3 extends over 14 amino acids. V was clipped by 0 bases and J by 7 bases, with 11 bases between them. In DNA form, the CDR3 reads TGCGCCAGCAGCTTGGGCAACAGGGAGAACACCATATATTTT. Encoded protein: CASSLGNRENTIYF.

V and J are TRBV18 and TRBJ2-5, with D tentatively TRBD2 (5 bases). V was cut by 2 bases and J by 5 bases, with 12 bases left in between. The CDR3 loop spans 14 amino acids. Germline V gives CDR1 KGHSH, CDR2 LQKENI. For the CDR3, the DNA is TGTGCCAGCTCACCAGTCCCCCGAGGGGAGACCCAGTACTTC. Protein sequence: CASSPVPRGETQYF.

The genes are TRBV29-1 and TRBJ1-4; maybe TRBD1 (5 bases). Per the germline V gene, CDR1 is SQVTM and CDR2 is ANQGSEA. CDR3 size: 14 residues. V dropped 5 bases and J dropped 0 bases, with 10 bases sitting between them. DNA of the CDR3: TGCAGCGTTTTGGGGGGTTCAACTAATGAAAAACTGTTTTTT. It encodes CSVLGGSTNEKLFF.